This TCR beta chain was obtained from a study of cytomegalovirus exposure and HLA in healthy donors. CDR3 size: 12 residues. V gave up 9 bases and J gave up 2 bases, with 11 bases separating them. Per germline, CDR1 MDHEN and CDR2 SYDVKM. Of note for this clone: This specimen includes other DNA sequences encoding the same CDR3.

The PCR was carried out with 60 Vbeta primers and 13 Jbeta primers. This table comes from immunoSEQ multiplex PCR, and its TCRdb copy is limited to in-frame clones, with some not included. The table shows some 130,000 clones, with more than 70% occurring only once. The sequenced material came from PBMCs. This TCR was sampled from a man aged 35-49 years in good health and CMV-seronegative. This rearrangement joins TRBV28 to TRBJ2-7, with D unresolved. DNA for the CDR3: TGTGCCAGTTCCCCCAGGCCCTACGAGCAGTACTTC. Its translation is CASSPRPYEQYF.